The present entry profiles one T cell receptor (beta chain) with its context. This sample was included in a study of cytomegalovirus exposure and HLA in healthy donors. PCR amplification relied on 60 Vbeta primers (plus 13 Jbeta primers). The repertoire was sequenced with immunoSEQ multiplex PCR; TCRdb's copy has only in-frame clones and lacks some. In the table there are roughly 99,000 clones, roughly four fifths of which are singletons. The material sequenced was PBMCs. This clonotype was sampled from a man younger than 35 in good health and CMV-seronegative.

CDR3 loop: CASSLKRGSNNEQFF. DNA of the CDR3: TGTGCCAGCAGCTTGAAGCGGGGGTCCAACAATGAGCAGTTCTTC. J is TRBJ2-1 and V is TRBV6-5; 8 bases fit TRBD2. This CDR3 is built from 15 residues. The V gene's germline CDR1 is MNHEY and CDR2 SVGAGI. V shed 6 bases, J shed 5 bases, and the junction held 9 bases outside the gene matches.